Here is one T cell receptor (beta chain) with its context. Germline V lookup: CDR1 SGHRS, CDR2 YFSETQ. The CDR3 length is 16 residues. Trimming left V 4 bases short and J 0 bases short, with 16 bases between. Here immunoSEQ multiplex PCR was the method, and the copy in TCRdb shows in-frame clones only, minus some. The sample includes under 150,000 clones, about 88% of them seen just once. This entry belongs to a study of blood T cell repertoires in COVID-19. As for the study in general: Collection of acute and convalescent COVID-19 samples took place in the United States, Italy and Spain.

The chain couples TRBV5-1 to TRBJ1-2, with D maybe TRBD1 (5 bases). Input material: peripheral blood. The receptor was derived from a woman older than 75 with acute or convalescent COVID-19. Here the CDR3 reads CASSPYGQNPNYGYTF. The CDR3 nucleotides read TGCGCCAGCAGCCCCTACGGACAAAACCCTAACTATGGCTACACCTTC.